This T cell receptor beta chain appears in the sequencing data of a study of T cell responses to AZD1222 COVID-19 vaccine. J was trimmed by 7 bases and V by 0 bases; bases with no gene match: 4. Germline V lookup: CDR1 MGHRA, CDR2 YSYEKL. There are 16 residues in the CDR3. The method was immunoSEQ multiplex PCR; TCRdb's version includes in-frame clones alone and lacks a portion of them. Of about 130,000 clones detected, approximately 88% appear once; the ten largest clones hold over 4%. This receptor was identified in an adult in good health. Sequenced material: peripheral blood, taken on day 0 of AZD1222 vaccination. This sequence joins TRBV4-1 and TRBJ1-6, with 9 positions matching TRBD1. The chain's CDR3 is CASSQDPGQGNSPLHF. The DNA for the CDR3 is TGCGCCAGCAGCCAAGATCCGGGACAGGGAAATTCACCCCTCCACTTT.